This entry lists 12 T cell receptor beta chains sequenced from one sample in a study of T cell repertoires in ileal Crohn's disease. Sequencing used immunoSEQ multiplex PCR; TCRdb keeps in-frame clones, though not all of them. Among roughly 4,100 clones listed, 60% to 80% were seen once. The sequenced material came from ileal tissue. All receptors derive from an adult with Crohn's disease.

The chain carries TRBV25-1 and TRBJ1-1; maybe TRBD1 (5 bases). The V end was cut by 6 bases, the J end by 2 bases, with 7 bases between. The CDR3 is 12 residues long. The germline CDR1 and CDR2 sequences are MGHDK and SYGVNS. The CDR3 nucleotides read TGTGCCAGCAGGCAGGGAAACACTGAAGCTTTCTTT. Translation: CASRQGNTEAFF.

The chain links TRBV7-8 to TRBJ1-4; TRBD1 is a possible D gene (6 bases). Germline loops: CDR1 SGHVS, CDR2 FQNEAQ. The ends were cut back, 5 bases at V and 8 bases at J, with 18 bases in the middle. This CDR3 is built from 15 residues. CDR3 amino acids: CASSLSGGSGEKLFF. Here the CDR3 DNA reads TGTGCCAGCAGCCTTTCGGGGGGCTCCGGGGAAAAACTGTTTTTT.

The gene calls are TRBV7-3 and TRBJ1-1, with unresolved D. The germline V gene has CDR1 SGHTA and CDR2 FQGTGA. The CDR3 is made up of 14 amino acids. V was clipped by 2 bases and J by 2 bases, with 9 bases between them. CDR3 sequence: CASSLLGGNTEAFF. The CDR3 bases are TGTGCCAGCAGCTTATTGGGAGGAAACACTGAAGCTTTCTTT.

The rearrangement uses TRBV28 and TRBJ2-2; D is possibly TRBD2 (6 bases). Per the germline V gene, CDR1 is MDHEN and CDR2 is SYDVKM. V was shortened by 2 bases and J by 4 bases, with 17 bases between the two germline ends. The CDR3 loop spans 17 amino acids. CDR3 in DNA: TGTGCCAGCAGTTTACAGGTCGTTAGCGGCCTCACCGGGGAGCTGTTTTTT. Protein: CASSLQVVSGLTGELFF.

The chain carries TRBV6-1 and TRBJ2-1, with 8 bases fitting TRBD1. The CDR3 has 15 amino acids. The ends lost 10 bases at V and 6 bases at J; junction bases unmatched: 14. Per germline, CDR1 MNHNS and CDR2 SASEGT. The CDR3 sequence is CAILPLDRAGNEQFF. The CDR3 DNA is TGTGCCATTCTACCCCTGGACAGGGCAGGCAATGAGCAGTTCTTC.

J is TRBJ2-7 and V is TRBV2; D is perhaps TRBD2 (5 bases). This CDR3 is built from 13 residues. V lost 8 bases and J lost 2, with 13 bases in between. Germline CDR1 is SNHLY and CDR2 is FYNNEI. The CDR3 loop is CASLHPGAYEQYF. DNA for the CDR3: TGTGCCAGCCTTCACCCCGGGGCCTACGAGCAGTACTTC.

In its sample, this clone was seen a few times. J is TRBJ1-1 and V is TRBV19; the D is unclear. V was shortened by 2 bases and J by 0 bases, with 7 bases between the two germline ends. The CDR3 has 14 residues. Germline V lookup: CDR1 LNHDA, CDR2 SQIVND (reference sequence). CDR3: CASSIQNLNTEAFF. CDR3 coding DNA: TGTGCCAGTAGTATACAGAATTTGAACACTGAAGCTTTCTTT.

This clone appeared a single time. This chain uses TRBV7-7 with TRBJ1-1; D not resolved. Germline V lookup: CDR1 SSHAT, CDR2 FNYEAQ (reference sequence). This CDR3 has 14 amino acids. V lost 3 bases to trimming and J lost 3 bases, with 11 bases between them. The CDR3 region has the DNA TGTGCCAGCAGCTTTTCCCTGGGAGACACTGAAGCTTTCTTT. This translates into CASSFSLGDTEAFF. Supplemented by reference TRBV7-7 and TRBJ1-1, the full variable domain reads GAGVSQSPRYKVTKRGQDVTLRCDPISSHATLYWYQQALGQGPEFLTYFNYEAQPDKSGLPSDRFSAERPEGSISTLTIQRTEQRDSAMYRCASSFSLGDTEAFFGQGTRLTVV.

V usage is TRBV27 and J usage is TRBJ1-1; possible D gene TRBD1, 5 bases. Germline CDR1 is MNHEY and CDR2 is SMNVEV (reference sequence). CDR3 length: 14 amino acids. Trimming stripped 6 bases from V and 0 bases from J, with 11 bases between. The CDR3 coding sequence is TGTGCCAGCAGGGGGACTTACATGAACACTGAAGCTTTCTTT. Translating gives CASRGTYMNTEAFF.

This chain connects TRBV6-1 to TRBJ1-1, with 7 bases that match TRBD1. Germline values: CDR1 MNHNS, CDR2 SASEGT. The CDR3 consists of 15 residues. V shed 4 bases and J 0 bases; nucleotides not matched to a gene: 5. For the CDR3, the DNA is TGTGCCAGCAGTGCTAGACAGGGATTGAACACTGAAGCTTTCTTT. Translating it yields CASSARQGLNTEAFF.

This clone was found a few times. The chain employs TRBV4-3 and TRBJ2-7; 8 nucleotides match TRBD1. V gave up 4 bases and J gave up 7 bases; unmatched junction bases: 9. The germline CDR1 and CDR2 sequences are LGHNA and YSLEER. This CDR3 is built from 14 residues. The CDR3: CASSLNRGSSEQYF. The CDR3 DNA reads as TGCGCCAGCAGCCTGAACAGGGGGTCGAGTGAGCAGTACTTC.

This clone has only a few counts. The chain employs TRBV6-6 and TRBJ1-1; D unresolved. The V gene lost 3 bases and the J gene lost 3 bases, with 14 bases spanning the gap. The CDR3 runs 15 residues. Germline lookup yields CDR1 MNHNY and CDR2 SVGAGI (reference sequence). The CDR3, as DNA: TGTGCCAGCAGTTATTGGACTGCCCGGTACACTGAAGCTTTCTTT. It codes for CASSYWTARYTEAFF.